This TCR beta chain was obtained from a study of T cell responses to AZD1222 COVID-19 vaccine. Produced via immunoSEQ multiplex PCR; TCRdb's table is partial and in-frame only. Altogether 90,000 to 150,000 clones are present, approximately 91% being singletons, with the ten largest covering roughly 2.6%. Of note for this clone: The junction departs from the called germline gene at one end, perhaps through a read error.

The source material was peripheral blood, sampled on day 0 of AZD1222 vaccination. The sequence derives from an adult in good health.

CDR3 amino acids: CARSRPGGANVLTF. DNA for the CDR3: TGTGCCCGCAGTCGGCCGGGGGGGGCCAACGTCCTGACTTTC. The J gene is TRBJ2-6, the V gene TRBV28; tentative D call: TRBD2 (5 bases). The CDR3 loop spans 14 amino acids. Per germline, CDR1 MDHEN and CDR2 SYDVKM.